This T cell receptor beta chain was sequenced for a study of cytomegalovirus exposure and HLA in healthy donors. This PCR relied on a set of 60 Vbeta primers and 13 Jbeta primers. Sequencing was performed with immunoSEQ multiplex PCR; in TCRdb, only in-frame clones are kept and a portion is missing. Its clone listing holds 50,000 to 60,000 clones. Between the trimmed V and J ends, which lost 4 bases and 5 bases, there was a span of 14 bases. Germline values: CDR1 LGHNA, CDR2 YNFKEQ. There are 14 residues in the CDR3. This chain connects TRBV4-2 to TRBJ2-5, with D possibly TRBD2 on 7 matching bases. Sequencing was carried out using PBMCs. This TCR derives from a woman aged 50 to 60 in good health and CMV-seropositive. The CDR3 loop is CASSPFEGGETQYF. The CDR3, as DNA: TGTGCCAGCAGCCCCTTTGAGGGGGGGGAGACCCAGTACTTC.